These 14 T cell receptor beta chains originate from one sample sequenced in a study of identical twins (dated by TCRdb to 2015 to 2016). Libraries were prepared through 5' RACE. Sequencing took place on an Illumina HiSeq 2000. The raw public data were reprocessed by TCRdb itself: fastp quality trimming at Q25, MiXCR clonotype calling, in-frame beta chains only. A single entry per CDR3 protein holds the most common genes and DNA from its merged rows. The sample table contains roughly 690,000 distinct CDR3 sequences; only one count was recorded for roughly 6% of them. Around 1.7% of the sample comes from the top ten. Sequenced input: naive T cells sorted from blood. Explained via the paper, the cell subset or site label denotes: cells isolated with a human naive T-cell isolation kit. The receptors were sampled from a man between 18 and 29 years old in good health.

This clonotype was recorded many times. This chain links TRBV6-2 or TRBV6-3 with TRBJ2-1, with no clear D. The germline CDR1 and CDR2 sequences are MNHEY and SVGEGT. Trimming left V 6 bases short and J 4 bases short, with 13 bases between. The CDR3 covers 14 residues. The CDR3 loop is CASRSPDPYNEQFF. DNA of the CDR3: TGTGCCAGCAGATCCCCGGACCCTTACAATGAGCAGTTCTTC.

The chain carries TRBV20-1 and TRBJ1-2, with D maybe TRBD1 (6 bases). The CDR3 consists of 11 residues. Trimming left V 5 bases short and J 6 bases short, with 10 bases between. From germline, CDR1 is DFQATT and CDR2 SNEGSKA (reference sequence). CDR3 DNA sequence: TGCAGTGCTGACCGACAGGATGGCTACACCTTC. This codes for CSADRQDGYTF.

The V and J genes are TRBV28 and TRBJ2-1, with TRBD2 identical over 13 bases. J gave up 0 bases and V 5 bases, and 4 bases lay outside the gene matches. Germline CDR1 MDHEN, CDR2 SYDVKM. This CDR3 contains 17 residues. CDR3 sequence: CASSPWTSGSSYNEQFF. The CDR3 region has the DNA TGTGCCAGCAGTCCCTGGACTAGCGGGAGCTCCTACAATGAGCAGTTCTTC.

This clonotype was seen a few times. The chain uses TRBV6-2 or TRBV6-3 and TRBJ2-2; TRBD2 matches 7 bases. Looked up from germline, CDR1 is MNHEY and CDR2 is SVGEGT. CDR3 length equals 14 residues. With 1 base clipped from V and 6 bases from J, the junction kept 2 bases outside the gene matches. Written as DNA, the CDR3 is TGTGCCAGCAGTTACTTCGGGAGGCCCGGGGAGCTGTTTTTT. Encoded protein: CASSYFGRPGELFF.

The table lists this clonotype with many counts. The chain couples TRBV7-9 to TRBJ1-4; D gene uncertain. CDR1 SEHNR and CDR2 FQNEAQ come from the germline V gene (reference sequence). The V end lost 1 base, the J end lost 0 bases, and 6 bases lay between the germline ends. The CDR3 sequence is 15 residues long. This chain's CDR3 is CASSLGRATNEKLFF. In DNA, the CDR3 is TGTGCCAGCAGCTTAGGCCGAGCAACTAATGAAAAACTGTTTTTT.

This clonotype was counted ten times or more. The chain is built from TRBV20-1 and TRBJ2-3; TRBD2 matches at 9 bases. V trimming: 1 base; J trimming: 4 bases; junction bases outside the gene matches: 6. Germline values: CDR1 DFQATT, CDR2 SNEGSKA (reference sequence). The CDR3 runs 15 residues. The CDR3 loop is CSARGFSGSADTQYF. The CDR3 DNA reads TGCAGTGCTAGAGGCTTTAGCGGGAGTGCAGATACGCAGTATTTT.

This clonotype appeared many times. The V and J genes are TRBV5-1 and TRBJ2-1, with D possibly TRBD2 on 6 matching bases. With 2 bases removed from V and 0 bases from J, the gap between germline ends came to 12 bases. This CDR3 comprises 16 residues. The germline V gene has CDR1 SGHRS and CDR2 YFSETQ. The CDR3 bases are TGCGCCAGCAGCTTTTTGCGGGGCAGCTCCTACAATGAGCAGTTCTTC. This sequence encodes CASSFLRGSSYNEQFF.

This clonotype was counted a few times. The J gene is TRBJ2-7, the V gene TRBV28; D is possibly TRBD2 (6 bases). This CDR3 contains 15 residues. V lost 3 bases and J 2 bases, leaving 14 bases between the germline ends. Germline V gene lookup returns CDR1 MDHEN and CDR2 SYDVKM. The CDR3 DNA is TGTGCCAGCAGTTTGGGGTTGACTAGTCCCTACGAGCAGTACGTC. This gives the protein CASSLGLTSPYEQYV.

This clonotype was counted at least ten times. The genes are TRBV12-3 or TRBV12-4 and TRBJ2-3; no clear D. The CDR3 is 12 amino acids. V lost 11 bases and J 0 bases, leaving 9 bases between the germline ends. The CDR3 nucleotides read TGTGCCTCCGGCGGCAGCACAGATACGCAGTATTTT. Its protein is CASGGSTDTQYF.

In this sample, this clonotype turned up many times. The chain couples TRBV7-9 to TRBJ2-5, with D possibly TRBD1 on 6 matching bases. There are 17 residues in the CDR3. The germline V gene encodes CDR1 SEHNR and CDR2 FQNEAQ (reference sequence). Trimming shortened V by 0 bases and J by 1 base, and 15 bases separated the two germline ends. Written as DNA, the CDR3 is TGTGCCAGCAGCTTAGCCGAGGACAGTGGGTTCCAAGAGACCCAGTACTTC. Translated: CASSLAEDSGFQETQYF.

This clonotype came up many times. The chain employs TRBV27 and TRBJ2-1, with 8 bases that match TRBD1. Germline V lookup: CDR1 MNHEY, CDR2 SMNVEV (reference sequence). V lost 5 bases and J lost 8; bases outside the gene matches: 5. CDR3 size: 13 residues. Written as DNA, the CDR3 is TGTGCCAGCAGTAATGCAGGGGGCCATGAGCAGTTCTTC. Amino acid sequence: CASSNAGGHEQFF.

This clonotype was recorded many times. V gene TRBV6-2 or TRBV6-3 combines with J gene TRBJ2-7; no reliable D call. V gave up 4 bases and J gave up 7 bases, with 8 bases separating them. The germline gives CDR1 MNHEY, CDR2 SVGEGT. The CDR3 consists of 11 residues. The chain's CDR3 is CASSWAKEQYF. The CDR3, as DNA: TGTGCCAGCAGTTGGGCTAAGGAGCAGTACTTC.

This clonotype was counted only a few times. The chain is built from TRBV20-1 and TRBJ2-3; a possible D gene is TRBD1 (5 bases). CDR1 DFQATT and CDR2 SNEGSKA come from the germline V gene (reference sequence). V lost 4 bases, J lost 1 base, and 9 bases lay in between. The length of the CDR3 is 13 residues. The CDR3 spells CSAMWGRTDTQYF. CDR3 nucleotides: TGCAGTGCTATGTGGGGCCGCACAGATACGCAGTATTTT.

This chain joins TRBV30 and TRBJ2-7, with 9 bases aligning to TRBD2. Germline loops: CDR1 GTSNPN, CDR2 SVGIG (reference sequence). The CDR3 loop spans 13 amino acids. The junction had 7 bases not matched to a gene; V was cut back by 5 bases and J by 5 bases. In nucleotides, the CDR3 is TGTGCCTGGTCCGGGACTAGCCCCAACGAGCAGTACGTC. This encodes CAWSGTSPNEQYV.